This T cell receptor beta chain was captured in a study of cytomegalovirus exposure and HLA in healthy donors. Study-wide findings and caveats: On later analysis, the bulk of CMV-associated TCR beta chains appeared to be HLA-restricted. One cluster of highly shared sequence variants probably arose as a sequencing artifact.

As to this clone: Its antigen is unidentified.

The PCR employed 60 Vbeta primers together with 13 Jbeta primers. Produced via immunoSEQ multiplex PCR; TCRdb's table is partial and in-frame only. The sample holds 170,000 or so clones; 80% are singletons and the top ten take 0.6% to 0.7%. The germline V gene encodes CDR1 SGDLS and CDR2 YYNGEE. With V trimmed by 2 bases and J by 0 bases, 2 bases remained unmatched. The CDR3 runs to 15 residues. Sequencing was done on a sample of PBMCs. The chain uses TRBV9 and TRBJ2-1, with 7 positions matching TRBD2. The receptor comes from a boy between 10 and 17 years old in good health and CMV-seronegative. CDR3 DNA: TGTGCCAGCAGCGTGAGCGGGGCCTCCTACAATGAGCAGTTCTTC. This sequence encodes CASSVSGASYNEQFF.